A single sample gave rise to the 9 T cell receptor beta chains below, sequenced in a study of blood T cell repertoires in COVID-19 (dated by TCRdb to about 2020). The method was the immunoSEQ multiplex PCR assay. TCRdb mirrors the immuneACCESS table, restricted to in-frame sequences. Some clones are absent from its copies; in checked studies, under half trace to an unresolved V gene, and the reason for the others is unknown. The table for this sample lists about 39,000 clones; roughly 92% of them were counted only once. Of the sample, under 2.5% falls within the top ten clones. The sequenced material came from peripheral blood. These receptor sequences come from a man aged 45 to 65 with active COVID-19.

This clone turned up a few times. The chain couples TRBV2 to TRBJ2-7; TRBD2 aligns across 10 bases. From germline, CDR1 is SNHLY and CDR2 FYNNEI. There are 14 residues in the CDR3. The V and J ends lost 7 bases and 7 bases, in that order; junction bases with no gene match: 10. The CDR3 coding sequence is TGTGCCAGCACGACTAGCGGGCCTCCGCGGGAGCAGTACTTC. This encodes CASTTSGPPREQYF.

The rearrangement joins TRBV19 to TRBJ1-1; D unclear. With 4 bases removed from V and 5 bases from J, the gap between germline ends came to 8 bases. The germline CDR1 and CDR2 sequences are LNHDA and SQIVND (reference sequence). This CDR3 comprises 12 residues. CDR3: CASSKGVTEAFF. The CDR3 nucleotides read TGTGCCAGTAGTAAGGGAGTAACTGAAGCTTTCTTT.

As concerns this clone: A read error may account for a junction end that differs from germline. V gene TRBV12-5 combines with J gene TRBJ2-7; TRBD2 is a possible D gene (7 bases). This CDR3 has 13 amino acids. In germline, CDR1 is LGHNT, CDR2 FRNRAP. CDR3 DNA: TGTGCTAGTGGTTACGTGGGAGGGGGATTCATTAACTTC. Protein product: CASGYVGGGFINF.

The chain recombines TRBV12-3 or TRBV12-4 with TRBJ1-1; D unclear. This CDR3 has 12 residues. Trimming left V 0 bases short and J 11 bases short, with 10 bases between. The CDR3, as DNA: TGTGCCAGCAGTTTAGCCGCATATGAGGCTTTCTTT. Encoded protein: CASSLAAYEAFF.

The chain joins TRBV6-2 or TRBV6-3 to TRBJ2-5, with D possibly TRBD1 on 6 matching bases. Trimming pared 1 base from V and 2 bases from J, leaving 8 bases between. The CDR3 totals 14 residues. From germline, CDR1 is MNHEY and CDR2 SVGEGT. The DNA of the CDR3 is TGTGCCAGCAGTTACTGGACAGCTCAAGAGACCCAGTACTTC. It codes for CASSYWTAQETQYF.

The chain links TRBV9 to TRBJ2-3; 11 bases line up with TRBD2. The CDR3 spans 16 residues. Germline V gene sequence: CDR1 SGDLS, CDR2 YYNGEE. Trimming took 7 bases from V and 0 from J; bases not matched to a gene: 7. CDR3 DNA sequence: TGTGCCAGCTCTCTAGCGGGGGGCCTTAGCACAGATACGCAGTATTTT. Amino acids: CASSLAGGLSTDTQYF.

This clone appeared once. The chain employs TRBV30 and TRBJ1-5, with D unresolved. V lost 0 bases and J lost 3, with 15 bases in between. The germline gives CDR1 GTSNPN, CDR2 SVGIG (reference sequence). The CDR3 consists of 16 residues. Here the CDR3 DNA reads TGTGCCTGGAGTGTATGGGGAGGGCTTGCCAATCAGCCCCAGCATTTT. Protein sequence: CAWSVWGGLANQPQHF.

This chain links TRBV20-1 with TRBJ2-3; the D is unclear. There are 11 residues in the CDR3. In germline, CDR1 is DFQATT, CDR2 SNEGSKA (reference sequence). With 2 bases removed from V and 7 bases from J, the gap between germline ends came to 7 bases. The CDR3 spells CSARQENTQYF. The CDR3 nucleotides read TGCAGTGCTAGACAGGAAAATACGCAGTATTTT.

The chain joins TRBV11-3 to TRBJ2-7, with D perhaps matching TRBD1 (6 bases). Germline values: CDR1 SGHNT, CDR2 YENEEA. This CDR3 region has 13 residues. With 5 bases removed from V and 7 bases from J, the gap between germline ends came to 15 bases. The CDR3 nucleotides are TGTGCCAGCAGCCCCGGGGACAATAGGGAGCAGTACTTC. The encoded protein is CASSPGDNREQYF. Using reference TRBV11-3 and TRBJ2-7 for the parts outside the CDR3, the full variable domain is EAGVVQSPRYKIIEKKQPVAFWCNPISGHNTLYWYLQNLGQGPELLIRYENEEAVDDSQLPKDRFSAERLKGVDSTLKIQPAELGDSAVYLCASSPGDNREQYFGPGTRLTVT.